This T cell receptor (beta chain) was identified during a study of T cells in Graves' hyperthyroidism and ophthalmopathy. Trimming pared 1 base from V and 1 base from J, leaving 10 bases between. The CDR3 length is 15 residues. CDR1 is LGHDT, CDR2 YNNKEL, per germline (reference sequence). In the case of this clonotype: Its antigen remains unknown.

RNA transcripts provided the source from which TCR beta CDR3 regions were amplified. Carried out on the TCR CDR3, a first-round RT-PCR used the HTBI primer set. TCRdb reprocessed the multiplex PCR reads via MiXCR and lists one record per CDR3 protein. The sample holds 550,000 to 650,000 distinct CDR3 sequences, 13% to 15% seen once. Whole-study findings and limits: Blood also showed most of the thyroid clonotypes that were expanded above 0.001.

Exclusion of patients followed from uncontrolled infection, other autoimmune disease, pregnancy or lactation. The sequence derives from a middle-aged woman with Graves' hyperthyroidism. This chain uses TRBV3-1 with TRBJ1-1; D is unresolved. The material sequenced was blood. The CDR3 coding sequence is TGTGCCAGCAGCCAAGTGGGTGCTGGGAACACTGAAGCTTTCTTT. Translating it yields CASSQVGAGNTEAFF.